The T cell receptor beta chain under discussion was sequenced for a study of T cell repertoires in urothelial bladder cancer. The assay was immunoSEQ multiplex PCR, and TCRdb's table has in-frame clones only and misses some. The sample consists of about 6,400 clones, 71% of them appearing once. Germline CDR1 SEHNR, CDR2 FQNEAQ (reference sequence). CDR3 length equals 14 residues. The V end was cut by 5 bases, the J end by 0 bases, with 9 bases between. Specimen: tumor-infiltrating cells from bladder cancer. This sequence was found in a human donor with urothelial carcinoma. J is TRBJ2-3 and V is TRBV7-9, with D possibly TRBD1 on 5 matching bases. Here the CDR3 reads CASSKGLSTDTQYF. The CDR3 DNA is TGTGCCAGCAGCAAGGGGCTTAGCACAGATACGCAGTATTTT.